The clone carrying this TCR beta chain has more than one count but fewer than ten. Its antigen remains unknown. CDR3 length: 16 residues. Germline assignment: CDR1 SGHNT and CDR2 YENEEA. Trimming at V came to 8 bases and at J to 1 base, leaving 14 bases not matched to a gene. One entry per CDR3 protein, called by TCRdb with MiXCR from the 5' RACE reads. The sample lists some 290,000 distinct CDR3 sequences, 15% to 20% occurring once. This sample is part of a study of T-cell memory formation after mild COVID-19. Whole-study results and caveats: Clones that got smaller from day 15 to 85 had even CD4/CD8, while clones growing later tipped toward CD4+. Memory sampled before infection contained some responding clones, suggesting cross-reactive memory joined.

The TCR originated in a man aged 18 to 29 who had mild COVID-19 (a few samples of this study predate the infection). Cell type and time point are not known. This chain connects TRBV11-3 to TRBJ2-7; 7 bases agree with TRBD1. Sequenced: PBMCs or a T cell subset sorted from them (not recorded which). The CDR3 nucleotides read TGTGCCAGCTCCCATTCGACAGGGCGAGGATCCTACGAGCAGTACGTC. This codes for CASSHSTGRGSYEQYV.